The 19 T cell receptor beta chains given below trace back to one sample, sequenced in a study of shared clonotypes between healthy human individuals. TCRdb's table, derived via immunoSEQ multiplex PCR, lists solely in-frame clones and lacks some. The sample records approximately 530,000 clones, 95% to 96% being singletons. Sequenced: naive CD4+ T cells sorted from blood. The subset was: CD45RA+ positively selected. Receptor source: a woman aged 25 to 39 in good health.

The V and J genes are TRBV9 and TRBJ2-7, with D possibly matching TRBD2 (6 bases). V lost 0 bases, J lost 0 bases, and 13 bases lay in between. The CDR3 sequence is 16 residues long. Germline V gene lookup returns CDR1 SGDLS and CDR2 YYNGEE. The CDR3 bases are TGTGCCAGCAGCGTAGGTAATAGCGGACGCTCCTACGAGCAGTACTTC. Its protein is CASSVGNSGRSYEQYF.

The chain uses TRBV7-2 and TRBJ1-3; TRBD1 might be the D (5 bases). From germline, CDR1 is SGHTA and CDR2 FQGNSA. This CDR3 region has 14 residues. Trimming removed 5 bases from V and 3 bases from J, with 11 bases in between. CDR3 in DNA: TGTGCCAGCAGCGATCAGGGAGGTGGAAACACCATATATTTT. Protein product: CASSDQGGGNTIYF.

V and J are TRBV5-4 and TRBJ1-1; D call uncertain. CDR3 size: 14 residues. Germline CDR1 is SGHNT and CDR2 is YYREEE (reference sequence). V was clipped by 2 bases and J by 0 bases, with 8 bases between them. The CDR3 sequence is CASSFVDLNTEAFF. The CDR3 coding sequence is TGTGCCAGCAGCTTCGTTGACCTGAACACTGAAGCTTTCTTT.

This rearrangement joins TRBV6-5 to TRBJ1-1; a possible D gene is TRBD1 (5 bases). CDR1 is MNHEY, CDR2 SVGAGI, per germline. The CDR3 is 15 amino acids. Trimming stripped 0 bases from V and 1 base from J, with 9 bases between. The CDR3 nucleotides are TGTGCCAGCAGTTACTCAGACAGAAGGAACACTGAAGCTTTCTTT. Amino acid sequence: CASSYSDRRNTEAFF.

DNA of the CDR3: TGTGCCAGCAGCTTAGATAGGCTAGCGGGAGAGCTAGCCAAAAACATTCAGTACTTC. Residues: CASSLDRLAGELAKNIQYF. This chain joins TRBV11-2 and TRBJ2-4; 10 nucleotides agree with TRBD2. Per germline, CDR1 SGHAT and CDR2 FQNNGV. J gave up 0 bases and V 0 bases, and 8 bases lay outside the gene matches. CDR3 length: 19 residues.

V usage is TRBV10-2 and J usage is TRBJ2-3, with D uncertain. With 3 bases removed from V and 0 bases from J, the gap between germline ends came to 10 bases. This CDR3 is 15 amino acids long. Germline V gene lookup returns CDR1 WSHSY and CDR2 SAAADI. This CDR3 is CASSDRQISTDTQYF. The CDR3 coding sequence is TGCGCCAGCAGTGATCGGCAGATTAGCACAGATACGCAGTATTTT.

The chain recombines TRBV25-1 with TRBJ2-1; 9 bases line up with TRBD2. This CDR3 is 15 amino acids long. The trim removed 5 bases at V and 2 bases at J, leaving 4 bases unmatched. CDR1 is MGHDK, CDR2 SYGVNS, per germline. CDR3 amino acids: CASSLSGRPYNEQFF. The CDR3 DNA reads TGTGCCAGCAGTCTTAGCGGGAGACCCTACAATGAGCAGTTCTTC.

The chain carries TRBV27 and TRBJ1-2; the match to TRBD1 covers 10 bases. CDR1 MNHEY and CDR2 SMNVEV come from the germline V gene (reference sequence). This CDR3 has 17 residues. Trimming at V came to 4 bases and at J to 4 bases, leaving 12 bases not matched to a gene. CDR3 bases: TGTGCCAGCAGTTATAGACAGGGGGCGGCCAGTGCCTATGGCTACACCTTC. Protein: CASSYRQGAASAYGYTF.

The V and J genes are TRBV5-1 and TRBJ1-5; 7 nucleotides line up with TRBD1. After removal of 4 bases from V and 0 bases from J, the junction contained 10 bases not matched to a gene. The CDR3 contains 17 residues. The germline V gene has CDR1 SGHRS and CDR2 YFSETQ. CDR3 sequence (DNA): TGCGCCAGCAGCAAAGACAGGGAAGAGGCTAGCAATCAGCCCCAGCATTTT. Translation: CASSKDREEASNQPQHF. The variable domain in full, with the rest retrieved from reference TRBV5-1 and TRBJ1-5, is KAGVTQTPRYLIKTRGQQVTLSCSPISGHRSVSWYQQTPGQGLQFLFEYFSETQRNKGNFPGRFSGRQFSNSRSEMNVSTLELGDSALYLCASSKDREEASNQPQHFGDGTRLSIL.

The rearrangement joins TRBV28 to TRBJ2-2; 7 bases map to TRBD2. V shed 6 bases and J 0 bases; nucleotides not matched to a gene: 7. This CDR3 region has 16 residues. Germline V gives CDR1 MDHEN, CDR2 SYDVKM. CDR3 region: CASRYTAGANTGELFF. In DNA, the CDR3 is TGTGCCAGCAGATACACCGCGGGGGCGAACACCGGGGAGCTGTTTTTT.

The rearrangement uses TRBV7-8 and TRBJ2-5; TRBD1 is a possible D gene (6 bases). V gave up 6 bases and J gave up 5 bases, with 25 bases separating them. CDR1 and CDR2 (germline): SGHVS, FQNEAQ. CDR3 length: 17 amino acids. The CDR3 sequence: CASRMKQGTIQGETQYF. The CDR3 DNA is TGTGCCAGCAGAATGAAACAGGGAACAATCCAAGGGGAGACCCAGTACTTC.

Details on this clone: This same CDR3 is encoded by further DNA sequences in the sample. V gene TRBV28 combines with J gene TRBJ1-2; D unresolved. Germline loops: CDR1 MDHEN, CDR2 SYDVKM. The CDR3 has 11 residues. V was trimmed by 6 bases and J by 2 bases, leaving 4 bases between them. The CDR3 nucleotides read TGTGCCAGCAGACTAAACTATGGCTACACCTTC. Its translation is CASRLNYGYTF.

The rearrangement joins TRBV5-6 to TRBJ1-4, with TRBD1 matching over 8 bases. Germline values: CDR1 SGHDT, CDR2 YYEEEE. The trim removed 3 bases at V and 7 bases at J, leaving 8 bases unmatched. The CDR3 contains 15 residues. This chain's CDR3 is CASSSTGARGEKLFF. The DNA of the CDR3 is TGTGCCAGCAGCTCGACAGGGGCCAGGGGTGAAAAACTGTTTTTT.

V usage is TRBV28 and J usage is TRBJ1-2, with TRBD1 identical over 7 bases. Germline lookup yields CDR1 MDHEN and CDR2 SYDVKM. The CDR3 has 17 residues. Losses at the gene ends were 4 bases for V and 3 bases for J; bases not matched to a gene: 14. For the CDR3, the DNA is TGTGCCAGCAGTTCCCCCAGGGGGATGGTAAGAGACTATGGCTACACCTTC. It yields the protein CASSSPRGMVRDYGYTF.

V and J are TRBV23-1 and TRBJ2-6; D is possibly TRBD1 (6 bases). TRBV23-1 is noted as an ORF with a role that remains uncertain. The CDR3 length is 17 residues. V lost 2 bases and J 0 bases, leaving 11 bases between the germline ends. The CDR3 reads CASSQPDRNSGANVLTF. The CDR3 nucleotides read TGCGCCAGCAGTCAACCCGACAGGAACTCTGGGGCCAACGTCCTGACTTTC.

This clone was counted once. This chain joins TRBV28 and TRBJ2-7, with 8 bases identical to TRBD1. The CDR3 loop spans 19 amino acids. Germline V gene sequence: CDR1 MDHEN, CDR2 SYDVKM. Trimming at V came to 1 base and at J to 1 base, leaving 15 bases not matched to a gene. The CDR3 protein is CASSLSGRGLTPRSYEQYF. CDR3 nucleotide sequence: TGTGCCAGCAGTTTATCGGGCAGGGGGCTTACACCCAGGTCCTACGAGCAGTACTTC.

The CDR3 loop reads CASSLATGPYNEQFF. The CDR3 DNA reads as TGTGCCAGCAGCTTGGCGACCGGGCCCTACAATGAGCAGTTCTTC. This chain joins TRBV5-4 and TRBJ2-1, with D unresolved. The CDR3 has 15 amino acids. Per germline, CDR1 SGHNT and CDR2 YYREEE (reference sequence). V gave up 0 bases and J gave up 2 bases, with 9 bases separating them.

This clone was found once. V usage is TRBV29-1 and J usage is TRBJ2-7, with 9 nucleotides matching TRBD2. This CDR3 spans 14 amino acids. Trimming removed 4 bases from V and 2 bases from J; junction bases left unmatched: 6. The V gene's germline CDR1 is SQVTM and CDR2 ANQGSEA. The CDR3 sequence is CSVGAGGPAYEQYF. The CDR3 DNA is TGCAGCGTTGGGGCGGGAGGGCCAGCCTACGAGCAGTACTTC.

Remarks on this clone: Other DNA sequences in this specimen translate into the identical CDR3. CDR3 nucleotide sequence: TGTGCCAGTAGTATAGCGGGAAGCTCCTACAATGAGCAGTTCTTC. Its protein is CASSIAGSSYNEQFF. V usage is TRBV19 and J usage is TRBJ2-1, with D perhaps TRBD2 (5 bases). V was clipped by 1 base and J by 0 bases, with 7 bases between them. The CDR3 consists of 15 residues. The germline V gene has CDR1 LNHDA and CDR2 SQIVND (reference sequence).